These 9 T cell receptor beta chains originate from one sample sequenced in a study of cytomegalovirus exposure and HLA in healthy donors. In the PCR, 60 Vbeta and 13 Jbeta primers were used. Sequenced by immunoSEQ multiplex PCR; TCRdb stores in-frame clones only, minus some. Of roughly 140,000 clones detected, about 75% appear once; the ten largest clones hold approximately 1.8%. The specimen sequenced was PBMCs. These receptors came from a woman aged 30 to 39 in good health and CMV-seronegative.

This clone was recorded only once. The chain carries TRBV6-1 and TRBJ2-5, with TRBD2 matching 12 bases. Germline loops: CDR1 MNHNS, CDR2 SASEGT. The CDR3 is 19 residues long. Trimming cost V 1 base and J 4 bases; bases outside gene matches: 13. Written as DNA, the CDR3 is TGTGCCAGCAGTGAAGTCGGCTCTAGCGGGGGGGCCAGGGGAGAGACCCAGTACTTC. This encodes CASSEVGSSGGARGETQYF.

This clone was seen once. This CDR3 reads CASSTNRQILETQYF. As DNA, the CDR3 is TGTGCCAGCAGCACAAATCGACAGATCTTGGAGACCCAGTACTTC. This chain connects TRBV28 to TRBJ2-5; possibly TRBD1 for D (5 bases). The CDR3 totals 15 residues. Trimming pared 6 bases from V and 5 bases from J, leaving 19 bases between. Germline V lookup: CDR1 MDHEN, CDR2 SYDVKM.

The J gene is TRBJ1-2, the V gene TRBV4-1; possibly TRBD1 for D (6 bases). This CDR3 has 14 amino acids. Germline V gene data show CDR1 as MGHRA and CDR2 as YSYEKL. Trimming pared 2 bases from V and 8 bases from J, leaving 15 bases between. CDR3 DNA: TGCGCCAGCAGCCAACCCGGGGGGGCGGCGGGCTACACCTTC. Its translation: CASSQPGGAAGYTF.

A note on this clone: One end of the junction varies from germline; a read error may be responsible. The chain is built from TRBV5-6 and TRBJ2-1, with D unclear. The CDR3 is 15 residues long. Germline loops: CDR1 SGHDT, CDR2 YYEEEE. CDR3 nucleotides: TGTGCCAGCACCCTGAGGTATAGCTCCTACAATGGGCAGTTCTTC. Amino acids: CASTLRYSSYNGQFF.

This chain connects TRBV4-1 to TRBJ1-2, with TRBD1 identical over 7 bases. From germline, CDR1 is MGHRA and CDR2 YSYEKL. After removal of 1 base from V and 7 bases from J, the junction contained 9 bases not matched to a gene. This CDR3 is 15 amino acids long. The CDR3 is CASSQVDRELTGYTF. DNA for the CDR3: TGCGCCAGCAGCCAAGTAGACAGGGAGTTAACTGGCTACACCTTC.

This clone appeared a single time. The chain recombines TRBV4-1 with TRBJ2-1; 11 bases agree with TRBD1. Germline V gene data show CDR1 as MGHRA and CDR2 as YSYEKL. The length of the CDR3 is 16 residues. Trimming at V came to 4 bases and at J to 7 bases, leaving 9 bases not matched to a gene. CDR3 region: CASSLAGQGGMNEQFF. The CDR3 coding sequence is TGCGCCAGCAGCCTCGCGGGACAGGGGGGTATGAATGAGCAGTTCTTC.

The chain uses TRBV2 and TRBJ1-4, with 7 bases fitting TRBD1. CDR3 length equals 17 residues. CDR1 is SNHLY and CDR2 is FYNNEI in the germline V gene. The junction had 6 bases not matched to a gene; V was cut back by 0 bases and J by 2 bases. The CDR3 region has the DNA TGTGCCAGCAGTGAAGCATCAGGGGGTTTCACTAATGAAAAACTGTTTTTT. Translated: CASSEASGGFTNEKLFF.

The J gene is TRBJ2-1, the V gene TRBV5-1; TRBD2 matches at 10 bases. The CDR3 contains 16 residues. Germline CDR1 and CDR2: SGHRS and YFSETQ. Germline trimming cut 4 bases from V and 7 bases from J; bases unmatched to any gene: 11. CDR3 amino acids: CASSILEREGPNEQFF. In DNA, the CDR3 is TGCGCCAGCAGCATACTAGAGCGGGAGGGCCCAAATGAGCAGTTCTTC.

This rearrangement joins TRBV28 to TRBJ2-3; D is possibly TRBD2 (5 bases). The length of the CDR3 is 16 residues. Trimming shortened V by 8 bases and J by 2 bases, and 20 bases separated the two germline ends. Per the germline V gene, CDR1 is MDHEN and CDR2 is SYDVKM. CDR3 sequence (DNA): TGTGCCAGCTGGGGAGTTTTAGTGAGGGTCACAGATACGCAGTATTTT. The encoded protein is CASWGVLVRVTDTQYF.